Described below is a single T cell receptor beta chain sequence and its context. Produced via immunoSEQ multiplex PCR; TCRdb's table is partial and in-frame only. This table holds nearly 250,000 clones, approximately 90% found once. This entry is derived from a study of blood T cell repertoires in COVID-19. Exposed volunteers were people who met a COVID-19 case within 2 weeks before study entry. The TCR was taken from a man aged 50 to 59 who had been exposed to COVID-19. Input material: PBMCs or T cells enriched from blood (not recorded which).

In DNA, the CDR3 is TGTGCCAGTAGGGATTGGGACAGGTCGTCCCCCTATGGCTACACCTTC. Residues: CASRDWDRSSPYGYTF. The chain has TRBV19 and TRBJ1-2, with 8 bases matching TRBD1. CDR1 is LNHDA and CDR2 is SQIVND in the germline V gene (reference sequence). The J segment lost 4 bases and the V segment lost 6 bases, leaving 13 bases of the junction unmatched. The CDR3 is made up of 16 amino acids.